A single sample gave rise to the 21 T cell receptor beta chains below, sequenced in a study of T cell responses to AZD1222 COVID-19 vaccine. The data were produced by immunoSEQ multiplex PCR, yet TCRdb's version contains in-frame clones alone and is incomplete. The data contain under 150,000 clones, approximately 86% of them singletons. The specimen was peripheral blood, collected 28 days after the second AZD1222 dose. The receptors were gathered from an adult who received the AZD1222 COVID-19 vaccine.

This clone was seen more than once but under ten times. The V call is TRBV5-4, the J call TRBJ1-6; tentative D call: TRBD1 (6 bases). There are 15 residues in the CDR3. CDR1 and CDR2 (germline): SGHNT, YYREEE (reference sequence). V lost 4 bases and J 7 bases, leaving 15 bases between the germline ends. The CDR3 DNA sequence: TGTGCCAGCAGCCGGAGGGGGGGACTGAATTCACCCCTCCACTTT. The encoded protein is CASSRRGGLNSPLHF.

This chain joins TRBV24-1 and TRBJ2-5; 7 bases fit TRBD2. V was pared by 4 bases and J by 4 bases, with 5 bases of the junction left unmatched. Germline V gene data show CDR1 as KGHDR and CDR2 as SFDVKD. This CDR3 has 14 amino acids. Here the CDR3 reads CATSDPTSVETQYF. The CDR3 DNA follows: TGTGCCACCAGTGACCCCACTAGCGTAGAGACCCAGTACTTC.

This chain joins TRBV27 and TRBJ1-4; D uncertain. This CDR3 spans 16 amino acids. Per germline, CDR1 MNHEY and CDR2 SMNVEV (reference sequence). Trimming shortened V by 5 bases and J by 0 bases, and 13 bases separated the two germline ends. CDR3 in amino acids: CASSPLDRSTNEKLFF. The CDR3 DNA sequence: TGTGCCAGCAGTCCATTAGACCGATCAACTAATGAAAAACTGTTTTTT.

V usage is TRBV18 and J usage is TRBJ1-1; D is undetermined. This CDR3 contains 14 residues. Germline lookup yields CDR1 KGHSH and CDR2 LQKENI. V lost 6 bases and J lost 4, with 15 bases in between. The CDR3 region has the DNA TGTGCCAGCTCCTTTGGGCCGTCGGGCACTGAAGCTTTCTTT. Its translation: CASSFGPSGTEAFF.

The chain joins TRBV5-1 to TRBJ2-5, with D perhaps TRBD1 (6 bases). Germline V gives CDR1 SGHRS, CDR2 YFSETQ. The ends were cut back, 2 bases at V and 5 bases at J, with 13 bases in the middle. CDR3 length equals 14 residues. CDR3 sequence (DNA): TGCGCCAGCAGCTTTCAGGGGATGAGGGAGACCCAGTACTTC. It encodes CASSFQGMRETQYF.

This CDR3 reads CASSSFVMGGQGRNQPQHF. CDR3 DNA: TGTGCCAGCAGTTCTTTCGTGATGGGGGGACAGGGAAGAAATCAGCCCCAGCATTTT. The chain is built from TRBV6-2 or TRBV6-3 and TRBJ1-5; 9 bases line up with TRBD1. V shed 4 bases and J 4 bases; nucleotides not matched to a gene: 17. This CDR3 is 19 amino acids long. In germline, CDR1 is MNHEY, CDR2 SVGEGT.

The genes are TRBV19 and TRBJ1-5, with a weak D call TRBD1 (6 bases). The V gene lost 1 base and the J gene lost 5 bases, with 12 bases spanning the gap. Germline CDR1 LNHDA, CDR2 SQIVND (reference sequence). The CDR3 extends over 15 amino acids. CDR3 protein: CASSIGTGRDQPQHF. CDR3 nucleotide sequence: TGTGCCAGTAGTATAGGCACAGGGAGGGATCAGCCCCAGCATTTT.

The chain uses TRBV4-3 and TRBJ1-2, with D maybe TRBD1 (6 bases). CDR3 length: 14 residues. The V gene's germline CDR1 is LGHNA and CDR2 YSLEER. V was trimmed by 0 bases and J by 8 bases, leaving 13 bases between them. The CDR3 is CASSQDLGARGYTF. The CDR3 bases are TGCGCCAGCAGCCAAGATTTGGGGGCTCGGGGCTACACCTTC.

The rearrangement links TRBV6-6 to TRBJ2-3; possible D gene TRBD2, 5 bases. Trimming took off 0 bases at V and 6 bases at J, with 10 bases between the two ends. The CDR3 length is 14 residues. Germline CDR1 is MNHNY and CDR2 is SVGAGI (reference sequence). In DNA form, the CDR3 reads TGTGCCAGCAGTTACTCGAGGGTGTACGATACGCAGTATTTT. Its translation is CASSYSRVYDTQYF.

The J gene is TRBJ2-5, the V gene TRBV6-2 or TRBV6-3; possibly TRBD1 for D (8 bases). The length of the CDR3 is 16 residues. Germline CDR1 and CDR2: MNHEY and SVGEGT. V lost 5 bases and J 4 bases, leaving 20 bases between the germline ends. CDR3 amino acids: CASSGWEYRGGETQYF. The DNA for the CDR3 is TGTGCCAGCAGTGGATGGGAATACAGGGGGGGAGAGACCCAGTACTTC.

V gene TRBV25-1 combines with J gene TRBJ1-4; D is uncertain. The germline V and J ends were trimmed by 1 base and 14 bases, with 14 bases remaining between them. This CDR3 spans 13 amino acids. Germline-derived CDR1 and CDR2 are MGHDK and SYGVNS. Here the CDR3 reads CASSESRIQGLFF. The CDR3, as DNA: TGTGCCAGCAGTGAATCTAGAATACAAGGGCTGTTTTTT.

This chain connects TRBV18 to TRBJ1-1; perhaps TRBD1 as D (6 bases). V shed 1 base and J shed 3 bases, with 6 bases lying between them. The germline V gene has CDR1 KGHSH and CDR2 LQKENI. The CDR3 is 13 amino acids. This chain's CDR3 is CASSPQGDTEAFF. CDR3 nucleotides: TGTGCCAGCTCACCACAGGGGGACACTGAAGCTTTCTTT.

The chain joins TRBV7-3 to TRBJ1-2, with 10 nucleotides matching TRBD1. CDR1 is SGHTA and CDR2 is FQGTGA in the germline V gene. V lost 5 bases and J lost 6; bases outside the gene matches: 9. The CDR3 has 15 residues. The CDR3: CASSLSGTGVDGYTF. CDR3 DNA sequence: TGTGCCAGCAGCCTATCCGGGACAGGGGTTGATGGCTACACCTTC.

This rearrangement joins TRBV3-1 (or the pseudogene TRBV3-2) to TRBJ2-7, with D perhaps given as TRBD1 or TRBD2 (6 bases each). The V gene's germline CDR1 is LGHDT and CDR2 YNNKEL (reference sequence). The CDR3 is 17 residues long. V was pared by 0 bases and J by 3 bases, with 18 bases between. As DNA, the CDR3 is TGTGCCAGCAGCCAAGATCGTGGCGGGACATACCTCTACGAGCAGTACTTC. This encodes CASSQDRGGTYLYEQYF.

This rearrangement joins TRBV19 to TRBJ1-5; TRBD1 is a possible D gene (6 bases). CDR3 length equals 14 residues. Germline values: CDR1 LNHDA, CDR2 SQIVND (reference sequence). The ends were cut back, 4 bases at V and 4 bases at J, with 11 bases in the middle. The CDR3 here is CASSTRDRNQPQHF. The CDR3 DNA sequence: TGTGCCAGTAGTACCCGAGACAGGAATCAGCCCCAGCATTTT.

In this sample, this clone turned up once. This chain connects TRBV28 to TRBJ1-5; D gene uncertain. Germline lookup yields CDR1 MDHEN and CDR2 SYDVKM. V lost 7 bases and J 1 base, leaving 5 bases between the germline ends. The CDR3 has 12 residues. The CDR3 DNA follows: TGTGCCAGCAAAATGAGCAATCAGCCCCAGCATTTT. Amino acids: CASKMSNQPQHF.

This clone showed up just a few times. The chain carries TRBV2 and TRBJ1-5; 9 nucleotides match TRBD1. The CDR3 has 17 amino acids. The trim removed 0 bases at V and 3 bases at J, leaving 6 bases unmatched. Germline CDR1 SNHLY, CDR2 FYNNEI. DNA of the CDR3: TGTGCCAGCAGTGAAGCGCTGGGGACAGGGTCCAATCAGCCCCAGCATTTT. It specifies CASSEALGTGSNQPQHF.

V usage is TRBV18 and J usage is TRBJ2-3, with D perhaps TRBD1 (8 bases). The V gene lost 1 base and the J gene lost 5 bases, with 13 bases spanning the gap. Germline V gene lookup returns CDR1 KGHSH and CDR2 LQKENI. The CDR3 has 15 residues. The CDR3 nucleotides read TGTGCCAGCTCACCACGGACAGGGAGGGAAGATACGCAGTATTTT. Protein: CASSPRTGREDTQYF. The full variable domain, its missing parts supplied by reference TRBV18 and TRBJ2-3, is NAGVMQNPRHLVRRRGQEARLRCSPMKGHSHVYWYRQLPEEGLKFMVYLQKENIIDESGMPKERFSAEFPKEGPSILRIQQVVRGDSAAYFCASSPRTGREDTQYFGPGTRLTVL.

The chain employs TRBV29-1 and TRBJ1-5; 8 bases map to TRBD1. The CDR3 is made up of 14 amino acids. Germline assignment: CDR1 SQVTM and CDR2 ANQGSEA. V was pared by 5 bases and J by 2 bases, with 5 bases of the junction left unmatched. The CDR3 DNA reads as TGCAGCGTTTGGACAGGGATTGGCAATCAGCCCCAGCATTTT. As protein: CSVWTGIGNQPQHF.

This chain uses TRBV6-6 with TRBJ1-2, with 8 bases that match TRBD1. J was trimmed by 6 bases and V by 4 bases; bases with no gene match: 1. From germline, CDR1 is MNHNY and CDR2 SVGAGI (reference sequence). The CDR3 consists of 12 residues. The CDR3: CASSLGQDGYTF. The CDR3 bases are TGTGCCAGCAGTTTGGGACAGGATGGCTACACCTTC.

The genes are TRBV18 and TRBJ1-3, with D unresolved. This CDR3 comprises 15 residues. The germline gives CDR1 KGHSH, CDR2 LQKENI. Trimming left V 2 bases short and J 0 bases short, with 8 bases between. The DNA of the CDR3 is TGTGCCAGCTCACCAGTACTCAGCTCTGGAAACACCATATATTTT. It codes for CASSPVLSSGNTIYF.